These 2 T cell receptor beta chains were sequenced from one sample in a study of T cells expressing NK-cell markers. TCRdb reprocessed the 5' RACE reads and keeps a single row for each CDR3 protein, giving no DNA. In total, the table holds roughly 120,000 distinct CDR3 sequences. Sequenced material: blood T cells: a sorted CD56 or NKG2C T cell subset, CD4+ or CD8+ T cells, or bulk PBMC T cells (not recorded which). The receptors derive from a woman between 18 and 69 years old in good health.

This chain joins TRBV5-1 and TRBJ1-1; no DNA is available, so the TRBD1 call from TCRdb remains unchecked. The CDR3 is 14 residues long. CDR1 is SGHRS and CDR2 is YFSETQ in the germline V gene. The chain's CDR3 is CASSMGQGNTEAFF.

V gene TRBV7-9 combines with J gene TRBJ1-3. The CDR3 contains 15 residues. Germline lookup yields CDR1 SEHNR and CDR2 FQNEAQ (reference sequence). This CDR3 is CASSLVDSSGNTIYF.